Listed below are T cell receptor beta chains from one sample, sequenced in a study of control samples from healthy donors and cancer patients. The data were produced by immunoSEQ multiplex PCR, yet TCRdb's version contains in-frame clones alone and is incomplete. The table shows more than 95,000 clones, with about 90% occurring only once. Sequenced: blood. The receptors here all came from a man between 18 and 35 years old in good health. The CDR3 runs from the conserved cysteine through the conserved F or W. The order of the fields is J gene, D gene, clone size, V gene, CDR3 protein, CDR3 DNA. A D gene is named only where the DNA matches it firmly. A clone size is listed for some rows: how often the clone was seen (once, few, many), or a class if it is expanded.

TRBJ2-7 . . TRBV7-3 CASSHGDLYEQYF TGTGCCAGCAGCCACGGAGACCTTTACGAGCAGTACTTC
TRBJ1-1 . medium-sized TRBV6-6 CASSVGAEAFF TGTGCCAGCAGTGTTGGGGCGGAAGCTTTCTTT
TRBJ1-1 . few TRBV30 CAWSRQGNHGWAEAFF TGTGCCTGGAGTCGTCAGGGGAATCATGGGTGGGCTGAAGCTTTCTTT
TRBJ1-3 . . TRBV12-3/TRBV12-4 CASIRGSGNTIYF TGTGCCAGCATCAGGGGATCTGGAAACACCATATATTTT
TRBJ2-7 . . TRBV2 CASSGDISSYEQYF TGTGCCAGCAGTGGGGACATTAGCTCCTACGAGCAGTACTTC
TRBJ2-3 . . TRBV3-1/TRBV3-2 CASSREGGVGAAPPFTDTQYF TGTGCCAGCAGCCGAGAAGGAGGGGTTGGGGCCGCGCCCCCATTCACAGATACGCAGTATTTT
TRBJ1-5 . once TRBV6-5 CASRGEGYNQPQHF TGTGCCAGCAGGGGAGAGGGGTACAATCAGCCCCAGCATTTT
TRBJ2-1 . many TRBV5-1 CASSLPSNEQFF TGCGCCAGCAGCTTGCCCAGTAATGAGCAGTTCTTC
TRBJ2-1 TRBD2 . TRBV3-1/TRBV3-2 CASTPGLAGDEQFF TGTGCCAGCACACCGGGACTAGCGGGAGATGAGCAGTTCTTC
TRBJ1-6 TRBD1 . TRBV5-4 CASSSAGGPYNSPLHF TGTGCCAGCAGCTCGGCAGGGGGTCCCTATAATTCACCCCTCCACTTT
TRBJ2-5 TRBD2 few TRBV4-1 CASSQGTSGRGLQETQYF TGCGCCAGCAGCCAAGGGACTAGCGGGAGAGGGTTACAAGAGACCCAGTACTTC
TRBJ1-1 . . TRBV19 CASSPRDWNTEAFF TGTGCCAGTAGTCCCCGGGACTGGAACACTGAAGCTTTCTTT
TRBJ2-5 TRBD2 . TRBV27 CASSHAGEETQYF TGTGCCAGCAGTCACGCGGGGGAAGAGACCCAGTACTTC
TRBJ1-3 . . TRBV6-5 CASSYWGRGGNTIYF TGTGCCAGCAGTTACTGGGGCAGGGGCGGAAACACCATATATTTT
TRBJ1-2 TRBD1 few TRBV2 CASSAVHRIRDRRSYGYTF TGTGCCAGCAGTGCGGTTCACCGAATCCGGGACAGGCGATCCTATGGCTACACCTTC